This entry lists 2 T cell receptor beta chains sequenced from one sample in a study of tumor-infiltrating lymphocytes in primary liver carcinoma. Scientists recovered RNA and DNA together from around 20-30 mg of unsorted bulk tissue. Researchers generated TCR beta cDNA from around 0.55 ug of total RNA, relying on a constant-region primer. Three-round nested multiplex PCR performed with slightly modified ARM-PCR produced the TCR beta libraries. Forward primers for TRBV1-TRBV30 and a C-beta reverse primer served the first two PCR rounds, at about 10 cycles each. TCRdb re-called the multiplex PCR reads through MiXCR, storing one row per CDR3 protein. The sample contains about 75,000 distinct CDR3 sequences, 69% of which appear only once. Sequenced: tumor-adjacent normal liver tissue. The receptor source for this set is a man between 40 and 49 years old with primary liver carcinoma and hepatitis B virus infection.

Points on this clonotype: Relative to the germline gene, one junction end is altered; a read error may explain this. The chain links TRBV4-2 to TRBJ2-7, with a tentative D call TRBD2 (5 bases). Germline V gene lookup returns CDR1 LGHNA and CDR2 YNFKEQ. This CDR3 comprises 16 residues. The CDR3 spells CASSRAANGVSYEQYF. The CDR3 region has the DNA TGTGCCAGCAGCCGAGCGGCTAACGGGGTTTCCTATGAGCAGTACTTC.

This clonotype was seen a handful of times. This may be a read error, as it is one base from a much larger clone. The CDR3 DNA follows: TGTGCCAGCAACCCCGGGACTTCTTCCTACAATGAGCAGTTCTTC. It specifies CASNPGTSSYNEQFF. The genes are TRBV11-2 and TRBJ2-1, with D perhaps matching TRBD2 (6 bases). Germline values: CDR1 SGHAT, CDR2 FQNNGV. The CDR3 consists of 15 residues. The V and J ends lost 7 bases and 1 base respectively, with 14 bases between them.